A selection of T cell receptor beta chains follows, all from one sample in a study of blood T cell repertoires in COVID-19. The data were produced by immunoSEQ multiplex PCR, yet TCRdb's version contains in-frame clones alone and is incomplete. The repertoire holds tens of thousands of clones, with almost 85% as singletons. The specimen sequenced was peripheral blood. The receptors shown here come from a human donor in a cohort sampled during active COVID-19. CDR3s include the opening cysteine and the closing phenylalanine or tryptophan. D genes are given only for firm matches. Clone size appears in some rows only: once, few, many, or a class for an expanded clone.

v_gene	d_gene	abundance	j_gene	CDR3nt	CDR3aa
TRBV7-6	TRBD2	NA	TRBJ2-3	TGTGCCAGCAGCTTAGCCCGGGGACTAGCGGCCGCAGATACGCAGTATTTT	CASSLARGLAAADTQYF
TRBV7-2	NA	NA	TRBJ2-1	TGTGCCAGCAACCCGGACAGCTCTTCCTACAATGAGCAGTTCTTC	CASNPDSSSYNEQFF
TRBV29-1	NA	NA	TRBJ1-2	TGCAGCGTCGGAGGGGACCGCGCTAACTATGGCTACACCTTC	CSVGGDRANYGYTF
TRBV7-9	NA	few	TRBJ2-1	TGTGCCAGCAGCTCAGCTAGATCGGAGTACAATGAGCAGTTCTTC	CASSSARSEYNEQFF
TRBV7-2	NA	NA	TRBJ2-2	TGTGCCAGCAGCTTACTAAACACCGGGGAGCTGTTTTTT	CASSLLNTGELFF
TRBV5-5	TRBD1	NA	TRBJ2-7	TGTGCCAGCAGCTTCCCCCCTACAGGGGACCCCTACGAGCAGTACTTC	CASSFPPTGDPYEQYF
TRBV5-5	NA	NA	TRBJ1-1	TGTGCCAGCACCCCAGAACCCAGCGGCAACACTGAAGCTTTCTTT	CASTPEPSGNTEAFF
TRBV5-1	TRBD2	NA	TRBJ2-3	TGCGCCAGCAGCCCGGGACTAGCCACAGATACGCAGTATTTT	CASSPGLATDTQYF
TRBV7-9	NA	NA	TRBJ2-5	TGTGCCAGCAGCTTCTTGGGGGCTGGACAAGAGACCCAGTACTTC	CASSFLGAGQETQYF
TRBV29-1	NA	few	TRBJ1-2	TGCAGCGTCGACAGTTTGGATGGCTACACCTTC	CSVDSLDGYTF
TRBV2	TRBD1	NA	TRBJ1-2	TGTGCCAGCAGTATTAGGACAGGGAGGTATGGCTACACCTTC	CASSIRTGRYGYTF
TRBV14	NA	NA	TRBJ2-5	TGTGCCAGCAGCCAAGGCTCGTGGGGGGGCTTTGAGACCCAGTACTTC	CASSQGSWGGFETQYF
TRBV28	TRBD2	NA	TRBJ2-1	TGTGCCAGCAGGATTAGCCTAGCGGGGAGAAATGAGCAGTTCTTC	CASRISLAGRNEQFF
TRBV5-1	NA	NA	TRBJ2-3	TGCGCCAGCAGTGAAGTAGCAGGCACAGATACGCAGTATTTT	CASSEVAGTDTQYF
TRBV28	NA	NA	TRBJ2-7	TGTGCCAGCAGTCAGGGGGGTGGCGAGCAGTACTTC	CASSQGGGEQYF
TRBV10-2	TRBD1	NA	TRBJ2-7	TGCGCCAGCAGTGAGGGGACAGGGCTCGAGCAGTACTTC	CASSEGTGLEQYF
TRBV5-4	TRBD1	NA	TRBJ1-2	TGTGCCAGCAGCTCCCGGACAGGGCCGGGTGGCTACACCTTC	CASSSRTGPGGYTF
TRBV12-5	TRBD2	NA	TRBJ2-3	TGTGCTAGTGGTTTTAGCGGGGGGGCAGATACGCAGTATTTT	CASGFSGGADTQYF
TRBV5-8	NA	NA	TRBJ2-1	TGTGCCAGCAGCTCTACCCCACGAGGGTTACTCTACAATGAGCAGTTCTTC	CASSSTPRGLLYNEQFF
TRBV27	NA	NA	TRBJ1-5	TGTGCCAGCAGTTTATTAGGCAATCAGCCCCAGCATTTT	CASSLLGNQPQHF
TRBV12-3/TRBV12-4	NA	NA	TRBJ2-3	TGTGCCAGCAGTTTTTCTGGGGGGGATACGCAGTATTTT	CASSFSGGDTQYF
TRBV7-2	TRBD1	NA	TRBJ1-1	TGTGCCAGCAGCCCAAGGACAGGGAGTAGGACTGAAGCTTTCTTT	CASSPRTGSRTEAFF
TRBV28	TRBD1	NA	TRBJ1-5	TGTGCCAGCAGATGGACAGGGCGAGGAAATCAGCCCCAGCATTTT	CASRWTGRGNQPQHF
TRBV19	NA	NA	TRBJ1-1	TGTGCCACAAAAAGACAGGTATTAAACACTGAAGCTTTCTTT	CATKRQVLNTEAFF
TRBV5-1	NA	NA	TRBJ2-2	TGCGCCAGCAGCTTGGCCACAACAAACACCGGGGAGCTGTTTTTT	CASSLATTNTGELFF
TRBV19	NA	NA	TRBJ2-5	TGTGCCAGTAGTACCGCGCGAACCGTCCAAGAGACCCAGTACTTC	CASSTARTVQETQYF
TRBV28	TRBD1	NA	TRBJ1-2	TGTGCCAGCAGTACCCCCGGGACAGTACGATCGGGGAACTATGGCTACACCTTC	CASSTPGTVRSGNYGYTF